This TCR beta chain came from a study of T cell repertoires in cytomegalovirus infection. The CDR3 runs to 12 residues. V was clipped by 3 bases and J by 10 bases, with 12 bases between them. In this sample, this clonotype turned up once. The antigen remains undetermined. TCRdb recomputed calls from the reads with MiXCR, one row per CDR3 protein. Here the sample spans fewer than 650,000 distinct CDR3 sequences, about 40% being singletons. The chain joins TRBV12-3 or TRBV12-4 to TRBJ1-2, with D uncertain. The sequencing here drew on cultured PBMCs, taken from culture after CMV antigen stimulation. The TCR was taken from a human donor in good health (CMV status not recorded). Some clones in this sample may be carry-over from other donors' samples. DNA for the CDR3: TGTGCCAGCAGTTTCGGCCAGCCCCCCTACACCTTC. Protein: CASSFGQPPYTF.